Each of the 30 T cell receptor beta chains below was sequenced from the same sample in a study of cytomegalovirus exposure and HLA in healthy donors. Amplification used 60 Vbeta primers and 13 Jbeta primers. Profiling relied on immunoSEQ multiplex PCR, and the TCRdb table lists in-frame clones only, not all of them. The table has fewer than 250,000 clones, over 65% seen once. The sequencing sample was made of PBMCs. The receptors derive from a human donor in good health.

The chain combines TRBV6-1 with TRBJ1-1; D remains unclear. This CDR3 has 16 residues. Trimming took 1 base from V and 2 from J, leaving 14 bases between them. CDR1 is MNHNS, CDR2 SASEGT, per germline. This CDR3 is CASSEDRNPLNTEAFF. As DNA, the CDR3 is TGTGCCAGCAGTGAAGACCGAAACCCGCTAAACACTGAAGCTTTCTTT.

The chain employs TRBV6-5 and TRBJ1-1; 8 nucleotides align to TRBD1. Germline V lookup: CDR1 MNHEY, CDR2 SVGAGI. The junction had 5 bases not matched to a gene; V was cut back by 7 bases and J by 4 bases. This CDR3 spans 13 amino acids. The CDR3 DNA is TGTGCCAGCATGACAGGGGAGGGCACTGAAGCTTTCTTT. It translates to CASMTGEGTEAFF.

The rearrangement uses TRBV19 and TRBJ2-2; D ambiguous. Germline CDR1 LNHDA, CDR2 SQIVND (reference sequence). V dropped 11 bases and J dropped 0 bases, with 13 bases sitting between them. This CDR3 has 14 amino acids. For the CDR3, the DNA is TGTGCCGGTGGCACAGCAGCGAACACCGGGGAGCTGTTTTTT. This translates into CAGGTAANTGELFF.

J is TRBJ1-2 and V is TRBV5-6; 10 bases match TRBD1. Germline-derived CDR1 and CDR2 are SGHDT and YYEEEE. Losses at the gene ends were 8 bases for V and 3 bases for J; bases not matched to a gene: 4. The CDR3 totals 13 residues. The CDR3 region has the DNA TGTGCCAGGCCCGGGACAGGGGACTATGGCTACACCTTC. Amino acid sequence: CARPGTGDYGYTF.

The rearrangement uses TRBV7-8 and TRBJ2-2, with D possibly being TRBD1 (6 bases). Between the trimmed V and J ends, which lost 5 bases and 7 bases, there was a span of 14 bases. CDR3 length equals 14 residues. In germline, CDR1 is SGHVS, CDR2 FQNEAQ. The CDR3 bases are TGTGCCAGCAGCCTCCAACAGGGCGTCGGGGAGCTGTTTTTT. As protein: CASSLQQGVGELFF.

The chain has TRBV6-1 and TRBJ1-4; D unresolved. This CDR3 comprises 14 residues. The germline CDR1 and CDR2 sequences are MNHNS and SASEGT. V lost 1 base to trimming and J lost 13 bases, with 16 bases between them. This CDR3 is CASSEVYSEVALFF. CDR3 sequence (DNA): TGTGCCAGCAGTGAAGTATACTCCGAAGTAGCACTGTTTTTT.

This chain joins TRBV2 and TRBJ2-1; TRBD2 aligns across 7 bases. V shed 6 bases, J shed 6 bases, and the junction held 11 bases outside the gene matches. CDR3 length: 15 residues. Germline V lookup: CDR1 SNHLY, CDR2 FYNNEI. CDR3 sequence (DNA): TGTGCCAGCAGCCCTGGACTAGTCAGTGGCAATGAGCAGTTCTTC. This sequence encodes CASSPGLVSGNEQFF.

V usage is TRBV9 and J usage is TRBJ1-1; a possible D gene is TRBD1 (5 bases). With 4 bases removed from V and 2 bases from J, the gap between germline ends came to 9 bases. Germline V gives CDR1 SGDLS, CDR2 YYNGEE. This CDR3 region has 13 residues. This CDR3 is CASSLDRNTEAFF. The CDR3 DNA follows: TGTGCCAGCAGCCTTGACAGAAACACTGAAGCTTTCTTT.

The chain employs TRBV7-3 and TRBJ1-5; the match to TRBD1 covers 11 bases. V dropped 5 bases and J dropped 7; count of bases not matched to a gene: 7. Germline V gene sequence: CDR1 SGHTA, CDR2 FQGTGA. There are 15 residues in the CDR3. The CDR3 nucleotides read TGTGCCAGCAGCCGGACAGGGGGCGCGGGGCAGCCCCAGCATTTT. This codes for CASSRTGGAGQPQHF.

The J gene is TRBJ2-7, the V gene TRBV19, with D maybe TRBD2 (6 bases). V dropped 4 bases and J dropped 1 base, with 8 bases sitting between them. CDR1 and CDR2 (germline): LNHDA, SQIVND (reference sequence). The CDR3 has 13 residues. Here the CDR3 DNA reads TGTGCCAGTAGTACGGGGGTATCCTACGAGCAGTACTTC. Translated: CASSTGVSYEQYF.

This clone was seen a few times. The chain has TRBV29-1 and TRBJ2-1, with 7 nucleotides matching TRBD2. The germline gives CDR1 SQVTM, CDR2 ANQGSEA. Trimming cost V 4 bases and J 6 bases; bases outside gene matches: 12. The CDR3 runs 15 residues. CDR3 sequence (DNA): TGCAGCGTTGCTGGGGGGACTACTACCTCCAATGAGCAGTTCTTC. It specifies CSVAGGTTTSNEQFF.

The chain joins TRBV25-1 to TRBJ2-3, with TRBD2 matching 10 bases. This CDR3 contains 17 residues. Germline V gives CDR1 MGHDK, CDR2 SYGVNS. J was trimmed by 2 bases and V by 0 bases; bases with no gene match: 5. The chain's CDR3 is CASSEYGTSVVTDTQYF. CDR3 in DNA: TGTGCCAGCAGTGAATATGGGACTAGCGTCGTCACAGATACGCAGTATTTT.

CDR3 loop: CASSQDQTNSGNTIYF. The CDR3 region has the DNA TGCGCCAGCAGCCAAGATCAGACTAACTCTGGAAACACCATATATTTT. This chain links TRBV4-3 with TRBJ1-3; D ambiguous. Trimming removed 0 bases from V and 0 bases from J, with 9 bases in between. Germline CDR1 and CDR2: LGHNA and YSLEER. The CDR3 has 16 amino acids.

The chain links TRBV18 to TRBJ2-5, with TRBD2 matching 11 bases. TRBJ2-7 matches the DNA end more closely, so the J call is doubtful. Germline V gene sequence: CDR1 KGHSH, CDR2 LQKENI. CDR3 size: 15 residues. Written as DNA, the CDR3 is TGTGCCAGCTCACCGACTAGCGGGACCTCCTACGAGCAGTACTTC. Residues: CASSPTSGTSYEQYF.

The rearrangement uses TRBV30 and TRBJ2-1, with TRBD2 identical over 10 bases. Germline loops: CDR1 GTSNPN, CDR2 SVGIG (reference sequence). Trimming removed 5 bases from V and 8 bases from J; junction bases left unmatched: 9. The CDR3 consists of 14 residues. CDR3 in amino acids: CAWHPGLASYEQFF. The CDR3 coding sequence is TGTGCCTGGCATCCGGGACTAGCGTCCTATGAGCAGTTCTTC.

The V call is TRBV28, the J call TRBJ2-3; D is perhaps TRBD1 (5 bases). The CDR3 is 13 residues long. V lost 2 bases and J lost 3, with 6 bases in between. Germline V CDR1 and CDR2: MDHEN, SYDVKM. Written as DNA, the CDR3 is TGTGCCAGCAGTTTAGCAGGGACAGATACGCAGTATTTT. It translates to CASSLAGTDTQYF.

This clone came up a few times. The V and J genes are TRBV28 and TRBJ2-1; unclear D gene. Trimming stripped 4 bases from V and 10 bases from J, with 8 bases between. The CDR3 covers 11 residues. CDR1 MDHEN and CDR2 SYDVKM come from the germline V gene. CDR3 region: CASSSAQEQFF. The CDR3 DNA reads TGTGCCAGCAGTTCCGCACAGGAGCAGTTCTTC. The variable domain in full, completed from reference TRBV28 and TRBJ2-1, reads DVKVTQSSRYLVKRTGEKVFLECVQDMDHENMFWYRQDPGLGLRLIYFSYDVKMKEKGDIPEGYSVSREKKERFSLILESASTNQTSMYLCASSSAQEQFFGPGTRLTVL.

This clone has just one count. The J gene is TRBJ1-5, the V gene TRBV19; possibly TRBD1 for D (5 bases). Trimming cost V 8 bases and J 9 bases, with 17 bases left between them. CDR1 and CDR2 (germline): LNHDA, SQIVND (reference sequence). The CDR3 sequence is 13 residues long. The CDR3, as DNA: TGTGCCAGTTCCGGGACTATAGTAACGCCCCAGCATTTT. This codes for CASSGTIVTPQHF.

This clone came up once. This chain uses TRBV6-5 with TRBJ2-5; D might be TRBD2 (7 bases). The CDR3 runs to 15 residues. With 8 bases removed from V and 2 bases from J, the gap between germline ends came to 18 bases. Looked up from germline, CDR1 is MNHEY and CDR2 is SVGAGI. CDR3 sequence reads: CASSTGGGLQETQYF. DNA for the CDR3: TGTGCCAGCTCCACGGGGGGCGGGTTACAAGAGACCCAGTACTTC.

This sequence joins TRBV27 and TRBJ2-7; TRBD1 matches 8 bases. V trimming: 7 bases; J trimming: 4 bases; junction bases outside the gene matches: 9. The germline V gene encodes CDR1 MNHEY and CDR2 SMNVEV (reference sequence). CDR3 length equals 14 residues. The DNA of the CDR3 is TGTGCCAGCACTCGGACAGGGTTGGTGTACGAGCAGTACTTC. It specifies CASTRTGLVYEQYF.

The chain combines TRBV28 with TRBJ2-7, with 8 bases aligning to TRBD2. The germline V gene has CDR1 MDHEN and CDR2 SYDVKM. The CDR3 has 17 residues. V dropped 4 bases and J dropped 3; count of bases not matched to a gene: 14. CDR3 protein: CASSYSTKREYNYEQYF. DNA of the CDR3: TGTGCCAGCAGTTATAGCACCAAGCGGGAGTACAACTACGAGCAGTACTTC.

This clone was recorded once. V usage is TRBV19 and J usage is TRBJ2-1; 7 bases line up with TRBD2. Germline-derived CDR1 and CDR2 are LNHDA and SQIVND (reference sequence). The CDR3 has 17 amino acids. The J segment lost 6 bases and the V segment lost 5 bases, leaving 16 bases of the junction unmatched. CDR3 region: CASSFGLGRELGNEQFF. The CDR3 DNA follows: TGTGCCAGTAGTTTCGGTCTAGGGCGGGAGCTTGGCAATGAGCAGTTCTTC.

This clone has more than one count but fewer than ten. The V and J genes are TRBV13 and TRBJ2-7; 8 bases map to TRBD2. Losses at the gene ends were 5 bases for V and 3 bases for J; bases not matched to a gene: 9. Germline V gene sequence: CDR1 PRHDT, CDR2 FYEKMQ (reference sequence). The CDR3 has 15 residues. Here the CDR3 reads CASSQRAGEVYEQYF. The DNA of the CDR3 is TGTGCCAGCAGCCAAAGAGCGGGAGAAGTCTACGAGCAGTACTTC.

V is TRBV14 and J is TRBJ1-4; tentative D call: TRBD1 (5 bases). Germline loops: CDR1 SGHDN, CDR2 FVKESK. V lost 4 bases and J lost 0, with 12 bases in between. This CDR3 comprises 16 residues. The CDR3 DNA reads TGTGCCAGCAGCCTAAGGGGCGGTACAACTAATGAAAAACTGTTTTTT. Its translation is CASSLRGGTTNEKLFF.

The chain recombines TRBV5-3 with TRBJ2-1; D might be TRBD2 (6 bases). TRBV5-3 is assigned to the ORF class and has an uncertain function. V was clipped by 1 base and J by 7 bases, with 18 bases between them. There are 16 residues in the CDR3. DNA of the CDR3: TGTGCCAGAAGCTTGACCAGCGGGCCCCTCAGGAATGAGCAGTTCTTC. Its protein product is CARSLTSGPLRNEQFF.

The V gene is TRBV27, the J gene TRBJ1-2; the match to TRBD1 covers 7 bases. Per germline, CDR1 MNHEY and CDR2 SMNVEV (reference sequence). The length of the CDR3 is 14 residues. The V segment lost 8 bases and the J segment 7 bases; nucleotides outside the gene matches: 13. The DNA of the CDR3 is TGTGCCAGCTCCCGGGACAGCCCTCCCCGTGGCTACACCTTC. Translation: CASSRDSPPRGYTF.

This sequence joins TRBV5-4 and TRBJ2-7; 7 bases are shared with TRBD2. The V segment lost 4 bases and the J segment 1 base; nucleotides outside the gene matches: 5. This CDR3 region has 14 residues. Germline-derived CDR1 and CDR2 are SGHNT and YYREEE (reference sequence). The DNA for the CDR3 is TGTGCCAGCAGCCCCTATAGCGGGTCCTACGAGCAGTACTTC. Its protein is CASSPYSGSYEQYF.

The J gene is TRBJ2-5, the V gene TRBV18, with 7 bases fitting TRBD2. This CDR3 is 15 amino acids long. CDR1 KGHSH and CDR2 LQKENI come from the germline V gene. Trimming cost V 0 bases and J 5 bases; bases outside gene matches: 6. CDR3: CASSPPRGSGETQYF. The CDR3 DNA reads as TGTGCCAGCTCACCACCTCGCGGGAGCGGGGAGACCCAGTACTTC.

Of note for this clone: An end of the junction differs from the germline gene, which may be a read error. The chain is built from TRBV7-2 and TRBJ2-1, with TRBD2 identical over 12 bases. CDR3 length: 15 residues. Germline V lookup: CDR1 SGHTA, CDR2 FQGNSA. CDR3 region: CASSSRTSGNNEQFF. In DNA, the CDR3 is TGTGCTAGCAGCTCCCGGACTAGCGGGAATAATGAGCAGTTCTTC.

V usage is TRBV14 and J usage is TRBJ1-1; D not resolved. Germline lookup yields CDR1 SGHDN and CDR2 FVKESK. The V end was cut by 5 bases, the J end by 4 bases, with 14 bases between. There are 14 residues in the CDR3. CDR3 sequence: CASSAYRGSTEAFF. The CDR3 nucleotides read TGTGCCAGCAGCGCTTATAGAGGGTCCACTGAAGCTTTCTTT. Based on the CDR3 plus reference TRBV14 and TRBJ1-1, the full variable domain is EAGVTQFPSHSVIEKGQTVTLRCDPISGHDNLYWYRRVMGKEIKFLLHFVKESKQDESGMPNNRFLAERTGGTYSTLKVQPAELEDSGVYFCASSAYRGSTEAFFGQGTRLTVV.